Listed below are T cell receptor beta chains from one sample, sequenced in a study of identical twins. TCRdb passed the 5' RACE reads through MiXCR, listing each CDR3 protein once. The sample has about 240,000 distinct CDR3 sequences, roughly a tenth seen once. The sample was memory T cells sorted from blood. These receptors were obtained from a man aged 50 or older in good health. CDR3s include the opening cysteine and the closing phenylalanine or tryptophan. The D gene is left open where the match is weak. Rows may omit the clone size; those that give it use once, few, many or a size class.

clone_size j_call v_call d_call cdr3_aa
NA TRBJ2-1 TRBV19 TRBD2 CASSIKPSGGGFSYNEQFF
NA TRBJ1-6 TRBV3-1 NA CASSAQWGNSPLHF
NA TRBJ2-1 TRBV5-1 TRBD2 CASRGTSGVNNEQFF
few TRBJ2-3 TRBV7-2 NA CASSLVSRGADTQYF
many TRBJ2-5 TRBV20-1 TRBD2 CSASYSGDQETQYF
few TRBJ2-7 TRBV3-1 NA CARSTLPPYEQYF
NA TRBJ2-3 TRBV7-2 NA CASSYDGRTQYF
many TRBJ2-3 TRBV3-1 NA CASSQVKTGGTDTQYF
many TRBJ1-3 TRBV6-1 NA CASRTAAVNTIYF
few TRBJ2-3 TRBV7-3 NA CASSLAGRTDTQYF
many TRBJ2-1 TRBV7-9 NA CASSGTYNEQFF
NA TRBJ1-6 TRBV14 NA CASSQVGGAGNSPLHF
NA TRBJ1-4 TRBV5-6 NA CASSQMGNEKLFF
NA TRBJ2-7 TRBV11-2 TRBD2 CASSLVPSSKREYYEQYF
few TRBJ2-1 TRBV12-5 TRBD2 CASGTTSGGDEQFF
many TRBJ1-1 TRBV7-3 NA CASSLKTNTEAFF
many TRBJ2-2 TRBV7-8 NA CASSLAAGSWTGELFF
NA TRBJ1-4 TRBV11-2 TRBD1 CASSLYATGGGLGEKLFF
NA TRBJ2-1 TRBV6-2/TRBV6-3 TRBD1 CASSYITGQGSYNEQFF
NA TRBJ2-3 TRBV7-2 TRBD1 CASSLGFRGRDTQYF
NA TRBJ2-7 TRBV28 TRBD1 CATLSRDSSYEQYF
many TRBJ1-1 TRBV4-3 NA CASSQDWQTEAFF
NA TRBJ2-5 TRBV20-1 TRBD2 CSARASGSLKQTQYF
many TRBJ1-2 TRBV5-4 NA CASSLMAGTNYGYTF
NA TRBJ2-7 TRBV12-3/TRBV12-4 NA CASSQGRETGRYEQYF
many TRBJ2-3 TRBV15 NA CATAISNSDTQYF
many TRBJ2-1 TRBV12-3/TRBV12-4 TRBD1 CASSLRDRGSNEQFF